What follows describes a single TCR beta chain. Antigen unknown. Produced via immunoSEQ multiplex PCR; TCRdb's table is partial and in-frame only. The top ten hold around 1.2% of the sample, which has under 300,000 clones, about 86% seen once. The sample belongs to a study of cytomegalovirus exposure and HLA in healthy donors. Study-level points and caveats: The study designated 160 or so TCR beta chains cytomegalovirus-associated. In vitro experiments confirmed that three CMV-associated chains were specific for CMV antigens. Reports indicated that the classifier achieved high specificity and sensitivity in diagnosing cytomegalovirus status.

Among the 100 to 150 subjects of the validation cohort, separate from the roughly 600-subject first cohort, were the donors. The CDR3 is made up of 13 amino acids. With 9 bases clipped from V and 3 bases from J, the junction kept 8 bases outside the gene matches. Germline CDR1 and CDR2: LNHDA and SQIVND (reference sequence). The clonotype comes from a woman in her twenties or thirties in good health and CMV-seropositive. V gene TRBV19 combines with J gene TRBJ2-7, with TRBD1 matching over 7 bases. The material sequenced was PBMCs. CDR3 residues: CASDRDRVYEQYF. The CDR3 nucleotides read TGTGCCAGCGACCGGGACAGAGTCTACGAGCAGTACTTC.